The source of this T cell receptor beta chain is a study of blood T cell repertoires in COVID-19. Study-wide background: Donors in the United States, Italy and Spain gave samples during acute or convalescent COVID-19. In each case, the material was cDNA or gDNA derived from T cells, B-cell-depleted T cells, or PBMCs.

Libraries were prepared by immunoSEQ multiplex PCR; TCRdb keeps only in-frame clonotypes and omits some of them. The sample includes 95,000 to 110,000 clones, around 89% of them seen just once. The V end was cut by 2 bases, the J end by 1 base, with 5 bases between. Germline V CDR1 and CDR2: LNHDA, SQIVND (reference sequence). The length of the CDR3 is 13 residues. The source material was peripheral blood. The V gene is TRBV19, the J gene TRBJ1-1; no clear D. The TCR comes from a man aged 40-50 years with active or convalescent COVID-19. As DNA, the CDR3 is TGTGCCAGTAGTATAAACACGAACACTGAAGCTTTCTTT. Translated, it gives CASSINTNTEAFF. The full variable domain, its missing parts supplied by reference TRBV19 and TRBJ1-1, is DGGITQSPKYLFRKEGQNVTLSCEQNLNHDAMYWYRQDPGQGLRLIYYSQIVNDFQKGDIAEGYSVSREKKESFPLTVTSAQKNPTAFYLCASSINTNTEAFFGQGTRLTVV.